The sequence of this TCR beta chain was determined in a study of blood T cell repertoires in COVID-19. The overall study: Acute-phase and convalescent COVID-19 samples originated in the United States, Italy and Spain. From T cells, B-cell-depleted T cells, or PBMCs came the material, which was cDNA or gDNA.

This clone came up a few times. Authors' processing steps: Amplification of reference gene primers provided the estimated nucleated cell counts. Only in-frame clones appear in the TCRdb table, and some are missing; sequencing was by immunoSEQ multiplex PCR. D and trimming come from the DNA, and the V and J calls and clone size come from that table. The repertoire consists of approximately 70,000 clones, with 86% occurring once and the leading ten covering roughly a tenth. The sample taken for sequencing was peripheral blood. The TCR sequence derives from a man in his 70s with active or convalescent COVID-19.

The CDR3 loop reads CASSFEAVSYEQYF. CDR3 coding DNA: TGTGCCAGCAGCTTCGAAGCGGTCTCCTACGAGCAGTACTTC. The gene calls are TRBV7-9 and TRBJ2-7, with a weak D call TRBD2 (5 bases). The CDR3 sequence is 14 residues long. The V and J ends lost 3 bases and 0 bases respectively, with 9 bases between them. Germline assignment: CDR1 SEHNR and CDR2 FQNEAQ (reference sequence).